This T cell receptor (beta chain) was documented in a study of yellow fever vaccine responses in identical twins. TCRdb ran MiXCR on the RT-PCR reads and lists one entry per CDR3 protein. Found here are 5,500 to 7,000 distinct CDR3 sequences, 65% to 80% of them singletons; the top ten hold roughly 2.6%. This CDR3 region has 11 residues. Trimming took off 5 bases at V and 8 bases at J, with 7 bases between the two ends. With respect to this clonotype: Antigen unknown.

Findings and limits, study-wide: Convergence reportedly seemed to mark part of the twins' vaccine T cell response, with personalization marking the rest.

This TCR was sampled from a woman aged 18-29 years who received the yellow fever vaccine. Sequenced material: T cells from blood (PBMCs), unsorted or a sorted subset (not recorded which), taken before or after yellow fever vaccination (not recorded which). The chain joins TRBV12-3 or TRBV12-4 to TRBJ2-1; D gene unclear. CDR3 residues: CASSQHYEQFF. The CDR3 DNA sequence: TGTGCCAGCAGTCAACACTATGAGCAGTTCTTC.